These T cell receptor beta chains were read from a single sample in a study of blood T cell repertoires in COVID-19. The protocol was immunoSEQ multiplex PCR, while the TCRdb copy is restricted to in-frame clones and leaves out a portion. Of 150,000 to 200,000 clones in the sample, under 90% were seen once. Source material: peripheral blood. These receptors came from a woman aged 70-85 years with COVID-19, enrolled during active disease. CDR3s include the opening cysteine and the closing phenylalanine or tryptophan. D genes are given only for firm matches. The size entry is marked missing in some rows and otherwise reads once, few, many or a size class.

. . TRBJ2-1 TRBV14 CASSHSLGRPYNEQFF TGTGCCAGCAGCCACTCCCTGGGGAGGCCCTACAATGAGCAGTTCTTC
. few TRBJ2-2 TRBV30 CAWSLGRNTGELFF TGTGCCTGGAGTTTGGGGAGAAACACCGGGGAGCTGTTTTTT
. . TRBJ2-2 TRBV12-3/TRBV12-4 CASLTWAGELFF TGTGCCAGCCTGACTTGGGCCGGGGAGCTGTTTTTT
TRBD2 . TRBJ2-1 TRBV5-4 CASSHAGDTYNEQFF TGTGCCAGCAGCCACGCGGGAGATACCTACAATGAGCAGTTCTTC
TRBD1 once TRBJ1-5 TRBV18 CASSPDRAGQPQHF TGTGCCAGCTCACCCGACAGGGCAGGTCAGCCCCAGCATTTT
TRBD1 . TRBJ2-3 TRBV28 CASRVTGTGIRTDTQYF TGTGCCAGCAGAGTTACCGGGACAGGGATTCGCACAGATACGCAGTATTTT
TRBD1 once TRBJ2-5 TRBV11-2 CASSSRTGEETQYF TGTGCCAGCAGCTCCAGGACAGGGGAAGAGACCCAGTACTTC
TRBD1 . TRBJ2-4 TRBV3-1/TRBV3-2 CASSLGTGENIQYF TGTGCCAGCAGCCTCGGGACAGGGGAAAACATTCAGTACTTC
TRBD1 . TRBJ2-7 TRBV6-5 CASYRTGGHEQYF TGTGCCAGCTACAGGACAGGGGGCCACGAGCAGTACTTC
. . TRBJ2-5 TRBV6-2/TRBV6-3 CASSSKETQYF TGTGCCAGCAGCTCCAAAGAGACCCAGTACTTC
. . TRBJ1-2 TRBV5-1 CASSRLETNYGYTF TGCGCCAGCAGTCGACTTGAGACTAACTATGGCTACACCTTC
. . TRBJ1-2 TRBV2 CASSDPTDSYGYTF TGTGCCAGCAGTGACCCCACCGACAGCTATGGCTACACCTTC
. few TRBJ1-6 TRBV4-1 CASSQDWTDDSPLHF TGCGCCAGCAGCCAAGACTGGACTGACGATTCACCCCTCCACTTT
TRBD1 . TRBJ2-5 TRBV9 CASSVRQGALETQYF TGTGCCAGCAGCGTAAGACAGGGGGCTTTGGAGACCCAGTACTTC
TRBD2 . TRBJ2-3 TRBV7-2 CASSLRVAGAADTQYF TGTGCCAGCAGCTTAAGGGTAGCGGGGGCCGCAGATACGCAGTATTTT
TRBD1 . TRBJ2-5 TRBV2 CASHWGQGIQETQYF TGTGCCAGCCACTGGGGACAGGGGATCCAAGAGACCCAGTACTTC
TRBD1 . TRBJ1-3 TRBV11-2 CASSRQSPGGGNTIYF TGTGCCAGCAGCCGCCAATCTCCAGGGGGCGGAAACACCATATATTTT
. . TRBJ1-3 TRBV28 CASRGPRSGNTIYF TGTGCCAGCAGAGGCCCTAGGTCTGGAAACACCATATATTTT
TRBD2 . TRBJ2-1 TRBV30 CASTGLAGGHEQFF TGTGCCTCCACGGGACTAGCGGGAGGACATGAGCAGTTCTTC
. . TRBJ1-3 TRBV7-3 CASSLDTSGGNTIYF TGTGCCAGCAGCCTTGACACTTCTGGGGGAAACACCATATATTTT
. many TRBJ1-1 TRBV19 CASTSPRGEGTEAFF TGTGCCAGTACCTCCCCCCGAGGGGAGGGAACTGAAGCTTTCTTT
TRBD1 . TRBJ1-4 TRBV29-1 CSAEDRRQGQSKLFF TGCAGCGCCGAAGATCGTCGACAGGGGCAATCAAAACTGTTTTTT
. . TRBJ2-6 TRBV29-1 CSAQGTPNTPDSGANVLTF TGCAGCGCCCAGGGGACACCCAATACCCCCGACTCTGGGGCCAACGTCCTGACTTTC
. . TRBJ1-1 TRBV13 CASSPLRGTEAFF TGTGCCAGCAGCCCCTTAAGGGGGACTGAAGCTTTCTTT
. . TRBJ2-1 TRBV9 CASSVEEYLAGEQFF TGTGCCAGCAGCGTAGAGGAGTACCTCGCGGGTGAGCAGTTCTTC
. few TRBJ2-5 TRBV7-2 CASSLRGETQYF TGTGCCAGCAGCCTCAGGGGAGAGACCCAGTACTTC
TRBD1 . TRBJ1-2 TRBV4-2 CASSSDRGPNYGYTF TGTGCCAGCAGTTCAGACAGGGGCCCTAACTATGGCTACACCTTC